The rows below give T cell receptor beta chains drawn from one sample of a study of blood T cell repertoires in COVID-19. Profiling relied on immunoSEQ multiplex PCR, and the TCRdb table lists in-frame clones only, not all of them. Of under 200,000 clones listed, under 85% are singletons. Sequencing was done on a sample of peripheral blood. The source is an elderly woman with acute or convalescent COVID-19. The CDR3 runs from the conserved cysteine through the conserved F or W. The order of the fields is J gene, D gene, V gene, clone size, CDR3 DNA, CDR3 protein. A D gene is named only where the DNA matches it firmly. Clone size, where shown, is once, few, many, or a class for clones that have expanded.

>TRBJ2-3|-|TRBV6-5|-
TGTGCCAGCAGTTACGAGGCAGGGTGGACAGATACGCAGTATTTT
CASSYEAGWTDTQYF
>TRBJ1-6|TRBD1|TRBV2|-
TGTGCCAGCAGGGGTGGGACAGTAAATTCACCCCTCCACTTT
CASRGGTVNSPLHF
>TRBJ1-3|-|TRBV18|-
TGTGCCAGCTCACCTGCGGGGGGGCTCTCTGGAAACACCATATATTTT
CASSPAGGLSGNTIYF
>TRBJ2-2|TRBD2|TRBV9|-
TGTGCCAGCAGCGTAGTCCCCTCTAGCGGGGCCAACACCGGGGAGCTGTTTTTT
CASSVVPSSGANTGELFF
>TRBJ2-7|TRBD2|TRBV11-2|-
TGTGCCAGCAGCTTAGGTCAAGAAAGCGGGAGGCGGCAGTACTTC
CASSLGQESGRRQYF
>TRBJ1-1|TRBD1|TRBV18|-
TGTGCCAGCTCATCAAATTTTCAGGGGGCAACTGAAGCTTTCTTT
CASSSNFQGATEAFF
>TRBJ1-5|TRBD1|TRBV6-5|-
TGTGCCAGCAGTTTTGACAGGGGAAGCAATCAGCCCCAGCATTTT
CASSFDRGSNQPQHF
>TRBJ1-2|TRBD1|TRBV6-5|once
TGTGCCAGCAGCTACTCGAAGGGACAGGGAAGGTATGGCTACACCTTC
CASSYSKGQGRYGYTF
>TRBJ1-4|TRBD1|TRBV5-1|once
TGCGCCAGCAGCTTGGGGTCAGGGGGAGGAAAACTGTTTTTT
CASSLGSGGGKLFF
>TRBJ2-5|TRBD2|TRBV9|-
TGTGCCAGCAGCGTAGCTGGACTAGCGGGTGGAGAGACCCAGTACTTC
CASSVAGLAGGETQYF
>TRBJ2-3|-|TRBV7-9|once
TGTGCCAGCAGCTTAGGAAGGCGGAGTGCTAGCACAGATACGCAGTATTTT
CASSLGRRSASTDTQYF
>TRBJ2-7|-|TRBV18|-
TGTGCCAGCTCACCACCGGGCGCGTACGAGCAGTACTTC
CASSPPGAYEQYF
>TRBJ1-1|-|TRBV27|-
TGTGCCAGCAGTTTGCGACAGGCGAAGAACACTGAAGCTTTCTTT
CASSLRQAKNTEAFF
>TRBJ2-1|TRBD2|TRBV7-2|-
TGTGCCAGCAGCCAGGGGGTGTTAGCGGGGGATGAGCAGTTCTTC
CASSQGVLAGDEQFF
>TRBJ1-1|-|TRBV19|-
TGTGCCAGTAGTATTCACCAGGGGACGAACACTGAAGCTTTCTTT
CASSIHQGTNTEAFF
>TRBJ2-3|-|TRBV5-6|-
TGTGCCAGCAGCTTTGACAACACAGATACGCAGTATTTT
CASSFDNTDTQYF
>TRBJ2-7|TRBD1|TRBV7-6|few
TGTGCCAGCAGCTCGGGCAGACAGGGGCTCTCCTACGAGCAGTACTTC
CASSSGRQGLSYEQYF
>TRBJ2-6|-|TRBV6-5|-
TGTGCCACAGGGGGGGCCAACGTCCTGACTTTC
CATGGANVLTF
>TRBJ2-7|TRBD1|TRBV5-4|once
TGTGCCAGCAGCCCTCGTGAAACAGGGGGCGGTTACGAGCAGTACTTC
CASSPRETGGGYEQYF
>TRBJ1-2|-|TRBV3-1/TRBV3-2|-
TGTGCCAGCAGCCCTCGGGGGGGGAACTATGGCTACACCTTC
CASSPRGGNYGYTF
>TRBJ1-5|-|TRBV9|-
TGTGCCAGCAGCGGCGCTCCGGGCAATCAGCCCCAGCATTTT
CASSGAPGNQPQHF
>TRBJ1-1|-|TRBV5-1|-
TGCGCCAGCAGCTCGGTTGAGAACACTGAAGCTTTCTTT
CASSSVENTEAFF
>TRBJ2-1|TRBD2|TRBV10-3|-
TGTGCCACTCGACTAGCGGGGGATAGTGAGCAGTTCTTC
CATRLAGDSEQFF
>TRBJ1-4|-|TRBV5-1|-
TGCGCCAGCAGCCCGGGGGGGGACGAAAAACTGTTTTTT
CASSPGGDEKLFF
>TRBJ2-7|-|TRBV27|once
TGTGCCAGCAGTTTACGCTCGGGAGTGGGGGAGCAGTACTTC
CASSLRSGVGEQYF
>TRBJ1-6|TRBD1|TRBV6-2/TRBV6-3|-
TGTGCCAGCAGCTCGGGACAGCATCGTTTTGTCTATAATTCACCCCTCCACTTT
CASSSGQHRFVYNSPLHF
>TRBJ1-2|-|TRBV7-9|-
TGTGCCAGCAGCCCTGGACAGAACTATGGCTACACCTTC
CASSPGQNYGYTF
>TRBJ2-5|-|TRBV5-1|-
TGCGCCAGCAGCTTCAGTGGGACCCAGTACTTC
CASSFSGTQYF
>TRBJ1-5|-|TRBV6-2/TRBV6-3|-
TGTGCCAGCAGTTTAGGGGGGGGAAGCAATCAGCCCCAGCATTTT
CASSLGGGSNQPQHF
>TRBJ2-5|-|TRBV6-6|-
TGTGCCAGCAGCCACGGGTTCGCGGGGGAGACCCAGTACTTC
CASSHGFAGETQYF
>TRBJ2-5|TRBD2|TRBV30|-
TGTGCCTGGAAACCCCTAGCGGGAGGCGCAGAGACCCAGTACTTC
CAWKPLAGGAETQYF
>TRBJ1-1|-|TRBV5-6|-
TGTGCCAGCAGCTTGGCACCAGGGAACACTGAAGCTTTCTTT
CASSLAPGNTEAFF
>TRBJ2-7|TRBD1|TRBV18|-
TGTGCCAGCTCACCAACAAGGGGGATACAGGACAGGGTGGACGAGCAGTACTTC
CASSPTRGIQDRVDEQYF
>TRBJ2-7|-|TRBV5-5|-
TGTGCCAGCAGCTTGCCGGGTGGCGAGCAGTACTTC
CASSLPGGEQYF
>TRBJ2-1|TRBD2|TRBV5-1|-
TGCGCCAGCAGCTTCACGACTAGCGCCGACAATGAGCAGTTCTTC
CASSFTTSADNEQFF
>TRBJ2-3|TRBD1|TRBV5-1|-
TGCGCCAGCAGCTTTAGTCCAACAGGGGGCACAGATACGCAGTATTTT
CASSFSPTGGTDTQYF
>TRBJ1-3|-|TRBV2|-
TGTGCCAGCAGTGACGGGGTCGGAAACACCATATATTTT
CASSDGVGNTIYF
>TRBJ2-1|-|TRBV14|few
TGTGCCAGCAGCCAGGTGACAGATTCCTACAATGAGCAGTTCTTC
CASSQVTDSYNEQFF
>TRBJ2-2|TRBD1|TRBV6-5|-
TGTGCCAGCAGTTACCAGCAGGGGGTGTTCGGGGAGCTGTTTTTT
CASSYQQGVFGELFF
>TRBJ2-1|-|TRBV30|-
TGTGCCTGGAGGGGACCAGGAGGGAGTGAGCAGTTCTTC
CAWRGPGGSEQFF
>TRBJ2-7|TRBD2|TRBV3-1/TRBV3-2|-
TGTGCCAGCAGCCAAGCGGGAGGGCCCGGCGAGCAGTACTTC
CASSQAGGPGEQYF
>TRBJ1-6|-|TRBV3-1/TRBV3-2|-
TGTGCCAGCAGCCAAGAATCGGGGGGAAGCTCCTATAATTCACCCCTCCACTTT
CASSQESGGSSYNSPLHF
>TRBJ2-1|TRBD2|TRBV5-8|few
TGTGCCAGCAGCCGGCCGGGACTAGCGGGAGCAGATGAGCAGTTCTTC
CASSRPGLAGADEQFF
>TRBJ2-7|-|TRBV9|-
TGTGCCAGCAGCGTAGGCCGGGGAGGCTCCTACGAGCAGTACTTC
CASSVGRGGSYEQYF
>TRBJ2-7|-|TRBV5-4|-
TGTGCCAGCACATTACAGGGCCCCTCGGGGGAGCAGTACTTC
CASTLQGPSGEQYF
>TRBJ2-7|TRBD2|TRBV7-2|-
TGTGCCAGCAGCCCAACTAGCGGATTAGCCTACGAGCAGTACTTC
CASSPTSGLAYEQYF
>TRBJ2-7|TRBD1|TRBV6-5|-
TGTGCCAGCAGTACGGAAAGGACAGGCTGGGACGAGCAGTACTTC
CASSTERTGWDEQYF
>TRBJ2-5|TRBD2|TRBV7-2|-
TGTGCCAGCAGCCTACCGGGACTAGCGGGAGGCCTCCCGAGAGAGACCCAGTACTTC
CASSLPGLAGGLPRETQYF
>TRBJ1-2|TRBD1|TRBV10-3|-
TGTGCCATCACTGAAGGACAGGGGGCGGATGGCTACACCTTC
CAITEGQGADGYTF
>TRBJ1-2|-|TRBV15|once
TGTGCCACCAGCAGGGGACACAATTCTAACTATGGCTACACCTTC
CATSRGHNSNYGYTF
>TRBJ1-1|-|TRBV5-1|-
TGCGCCAGCAGCTTAACACAGGCGAACACTGAAGCTTTCTTT
CASSLTQANTEAFF
>TRBJ1-1|TRBD1|TRBV7-2|-
TGTGCCAGCAGCATTAGGCCCTCAAACAGGGACAGCCTGAACACTGAAGCTTTCTTT
CASSIRPSNRDSLNTEAFF
>TRBJ1-1|-|TRBV3-1/TRBV3-2|-
TGTGCCAGCAGCCAAGAGGGGGGAGGGAGGAGGGCTGAAGCTTTCTTT
CASSQEGGGRRAEAFF
>TRBJ2-3|-|TRBV9|-
TGTGCCAGCAGGCCCGGACTACTTTCCACAGATACGCAGTATTTT
CASRPGLLSTDTQYF